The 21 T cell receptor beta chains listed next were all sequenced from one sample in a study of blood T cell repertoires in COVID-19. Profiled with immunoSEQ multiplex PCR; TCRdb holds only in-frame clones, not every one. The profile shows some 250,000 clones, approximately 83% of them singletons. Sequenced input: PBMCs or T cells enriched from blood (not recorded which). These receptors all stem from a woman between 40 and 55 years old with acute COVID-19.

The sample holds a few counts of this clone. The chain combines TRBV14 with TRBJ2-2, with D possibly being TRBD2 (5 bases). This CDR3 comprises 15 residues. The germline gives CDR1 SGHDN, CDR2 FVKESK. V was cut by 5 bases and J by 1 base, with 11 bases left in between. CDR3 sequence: CASSGDYLNTGELFF. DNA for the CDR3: TGTGCCAGCAGCGGAGACTACTTGAACACCGGGGAGCTGTTTTTT.

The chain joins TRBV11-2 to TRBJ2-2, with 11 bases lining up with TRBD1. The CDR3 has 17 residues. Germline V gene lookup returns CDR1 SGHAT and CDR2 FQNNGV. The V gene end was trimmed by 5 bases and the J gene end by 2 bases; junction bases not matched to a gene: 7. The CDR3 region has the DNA TGTGCCAGCAGCATGGTAGGACAGGGGGCCAACACCGGGGAGCTGTTTTTT. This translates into CASSMVGQGANTGELFF.

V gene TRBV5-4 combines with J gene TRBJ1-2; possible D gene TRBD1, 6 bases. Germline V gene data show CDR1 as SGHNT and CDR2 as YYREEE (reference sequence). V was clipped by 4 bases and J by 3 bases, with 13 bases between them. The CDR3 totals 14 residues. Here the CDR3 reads CASSLGQRDYGYTF. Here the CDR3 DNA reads TGTGCCAGCAGCCTCGGACAGAGGGACTATGGCTACACCTTC.

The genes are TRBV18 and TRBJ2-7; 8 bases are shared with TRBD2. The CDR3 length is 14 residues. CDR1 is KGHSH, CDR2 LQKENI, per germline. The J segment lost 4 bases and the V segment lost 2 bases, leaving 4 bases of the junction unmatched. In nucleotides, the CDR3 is TGTGCCAGCTCACCAAGCACTAGCGGTTACGAGCAGTACTTC. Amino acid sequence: CASSPSTSGYEQYF.

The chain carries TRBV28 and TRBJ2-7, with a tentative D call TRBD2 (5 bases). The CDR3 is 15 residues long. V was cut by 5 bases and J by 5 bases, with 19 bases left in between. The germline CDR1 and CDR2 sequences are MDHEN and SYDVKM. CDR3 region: CASSPTGSRIHEQYF. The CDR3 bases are TGTGCCAGCAGTCCCACGGGATCTCGCATCCACGAGCAGTACTTC.

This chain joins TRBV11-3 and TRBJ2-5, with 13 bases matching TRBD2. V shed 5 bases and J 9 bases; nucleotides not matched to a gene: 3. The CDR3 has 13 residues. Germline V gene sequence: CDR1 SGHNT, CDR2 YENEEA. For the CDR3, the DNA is TGTGCCAGCAGCGGACTAGCGGGAGTGGCCCAGTACTTC. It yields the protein CASSGLAGVAQYF.

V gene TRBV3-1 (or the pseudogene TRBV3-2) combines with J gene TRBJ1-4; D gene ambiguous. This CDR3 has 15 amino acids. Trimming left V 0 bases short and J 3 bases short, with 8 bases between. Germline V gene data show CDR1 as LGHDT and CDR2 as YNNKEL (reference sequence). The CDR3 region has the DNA TGTGCCAGCAGCCAAGATCTCCAGGCTAATGAAAAACTGTTTTTT. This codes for CASSQDLQANEKLFF.

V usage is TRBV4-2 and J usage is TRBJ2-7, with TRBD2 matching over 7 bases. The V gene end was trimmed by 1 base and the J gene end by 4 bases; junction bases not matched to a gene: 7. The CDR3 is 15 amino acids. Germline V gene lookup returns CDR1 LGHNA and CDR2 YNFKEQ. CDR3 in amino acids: CASSQGISGSYEQYF. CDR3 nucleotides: TGTGCCAGCAGCCAAGGTATTAGCGGGTCTTACGAGCAGTACTTC.

CDR3 sequence (DNA): TGTGCCAGCAGCTCGGGGACAAATAACTATGGCTACACCTTC. Residues: CASSSGTNNYGYTF. The rearrangement links TRBV5-6 to TRBJ1-2, with TRBD1 as a possible D gene (6 bases). Germline assignment: CDR1 SGHDT and CDR2 YYEEEE. This CDR3 region has 14 residues. V gave up 3 bases and J gave up 1 base, with 10 bases separating them.

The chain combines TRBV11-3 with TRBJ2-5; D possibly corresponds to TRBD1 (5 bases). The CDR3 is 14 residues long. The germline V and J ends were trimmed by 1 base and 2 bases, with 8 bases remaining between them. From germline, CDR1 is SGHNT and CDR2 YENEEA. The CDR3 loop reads CASSLVRQQETQYF. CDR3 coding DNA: TGTGCCAGCAGCTTAGTGCGACAGCAAGAGACCCAGTACTTC.

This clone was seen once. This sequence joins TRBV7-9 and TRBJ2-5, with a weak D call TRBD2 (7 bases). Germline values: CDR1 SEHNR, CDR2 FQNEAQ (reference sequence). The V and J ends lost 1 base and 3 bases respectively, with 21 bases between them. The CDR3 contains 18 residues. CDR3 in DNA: TGTGCCAGCAGCTTAGTGGATCGTAAGGGGGGGGCGGAAGAGACCCAGTACTTC. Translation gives CASSLVDRKGGAEETQYF.

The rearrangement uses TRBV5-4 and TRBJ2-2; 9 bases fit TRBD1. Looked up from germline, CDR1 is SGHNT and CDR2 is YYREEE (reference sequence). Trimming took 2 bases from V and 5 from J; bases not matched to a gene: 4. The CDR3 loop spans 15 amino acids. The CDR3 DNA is TGTGCCAGCAGCTTACAGGGGGCGGGTACCGGGGAGCTGTTTTTT. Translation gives CASSLQGAGTGELFF. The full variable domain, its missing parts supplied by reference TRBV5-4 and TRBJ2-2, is ETGVTQSPTHLIKTRGQQVTLRCSSQSGHNTVSWYQQALGQGPQFIFQYYREEENGRGNFPPRFSGLQFPNYSSELNVNALELDDSALYLCASSLQGAGTGELFFGEGSRLTVL.

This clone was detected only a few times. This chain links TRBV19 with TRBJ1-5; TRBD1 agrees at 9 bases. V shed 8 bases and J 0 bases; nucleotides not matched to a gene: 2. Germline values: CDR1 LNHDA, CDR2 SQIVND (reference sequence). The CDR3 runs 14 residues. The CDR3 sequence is CASGTGPSNQPQHF. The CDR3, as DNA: TGTGCCAGTGGGACAGGGCCTAGCAATCAGCCCCAGCATTTT.

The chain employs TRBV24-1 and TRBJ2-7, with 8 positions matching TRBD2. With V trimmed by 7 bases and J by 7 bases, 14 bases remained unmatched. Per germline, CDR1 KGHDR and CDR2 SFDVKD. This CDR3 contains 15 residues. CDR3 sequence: CATSRSGSPFVEQYF. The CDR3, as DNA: TGTGCCACCAGCCGAAGCGGGAGCCCGTTTGTGGAGCAGTACTTC.

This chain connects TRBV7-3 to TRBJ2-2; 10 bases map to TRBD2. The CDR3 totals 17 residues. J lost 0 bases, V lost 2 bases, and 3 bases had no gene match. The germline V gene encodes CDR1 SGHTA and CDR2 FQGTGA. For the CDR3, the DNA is TGTGCCAGCAGCTTATTAGCGGGAGGTTCGAACACCGGGGAGCTGTTTTTT. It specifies CASSLLAGGSNTGELFF.

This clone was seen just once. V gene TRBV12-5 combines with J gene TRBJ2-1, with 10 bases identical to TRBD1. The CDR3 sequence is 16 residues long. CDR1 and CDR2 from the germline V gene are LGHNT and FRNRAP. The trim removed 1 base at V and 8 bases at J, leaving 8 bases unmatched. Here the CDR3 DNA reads TGTGCTAGTGGTTTGGCCCTGGGACAGGGGTCGGATGAGCAGTTCTTC. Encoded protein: CASGLALGQGSDEQFF. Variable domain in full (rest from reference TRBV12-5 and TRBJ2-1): DARVTQTPRHKVTEMGQEVTMRCQPILGHNTVFWYRQTMMQGLELLAYFRNRAPLDDSGMPKDRFSAEMPDATLATLKIQPSEPRDSAVYFCASGLALGQGSDEQFFGPGTRLTVL.

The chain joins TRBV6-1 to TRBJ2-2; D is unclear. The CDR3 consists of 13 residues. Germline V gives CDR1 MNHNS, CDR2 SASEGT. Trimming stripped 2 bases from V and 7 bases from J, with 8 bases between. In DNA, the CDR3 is TGTGCCAGCAGTGAAATGTGGCTCGGGGAGCTGTTTTTT. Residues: CASSEMWLGELFF.

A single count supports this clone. The CDR3 protein is CASRPGISYNEQFF. The CDR3 region has the DNA TGTGCCAGCAGACCGGGTATATCCTACAATGAGCAGTTCTTC. This chain links TRBV6-5 with TRBJ2-1, with D unresolved. From germline, CDR1 is MNHEY and CDR2 SVGAGI. CDR3 size: 14 residues. The ends were cut back, 6 bases at V and 1 base at J, with 10 bases in the middle.

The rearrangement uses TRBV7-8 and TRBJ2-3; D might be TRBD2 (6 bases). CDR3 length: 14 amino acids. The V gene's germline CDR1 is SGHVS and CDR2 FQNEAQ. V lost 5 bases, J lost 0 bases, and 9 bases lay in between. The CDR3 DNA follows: TGTGCCAGCAGCCTTAGCGGAAGCACAGATACGCAGTATTTT. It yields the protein CASSLSGSTDTQYF.

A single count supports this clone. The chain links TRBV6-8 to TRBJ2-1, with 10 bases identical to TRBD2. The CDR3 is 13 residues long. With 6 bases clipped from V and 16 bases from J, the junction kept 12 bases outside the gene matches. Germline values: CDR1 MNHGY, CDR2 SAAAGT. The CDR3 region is CASSNVLIAGGFF. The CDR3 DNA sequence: TGTGCCAGCAGCAATGTCCTTATAGCGGGAGGCTTCTTC.

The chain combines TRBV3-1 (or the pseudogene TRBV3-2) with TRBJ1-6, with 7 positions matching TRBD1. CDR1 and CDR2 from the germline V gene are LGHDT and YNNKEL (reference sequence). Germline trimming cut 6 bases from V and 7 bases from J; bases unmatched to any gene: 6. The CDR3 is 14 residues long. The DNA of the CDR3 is TGTGCCAGCAGGACCGGGACAGCCAATTCACCCCTCCACTTT. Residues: CASRTGTANSPLHF.